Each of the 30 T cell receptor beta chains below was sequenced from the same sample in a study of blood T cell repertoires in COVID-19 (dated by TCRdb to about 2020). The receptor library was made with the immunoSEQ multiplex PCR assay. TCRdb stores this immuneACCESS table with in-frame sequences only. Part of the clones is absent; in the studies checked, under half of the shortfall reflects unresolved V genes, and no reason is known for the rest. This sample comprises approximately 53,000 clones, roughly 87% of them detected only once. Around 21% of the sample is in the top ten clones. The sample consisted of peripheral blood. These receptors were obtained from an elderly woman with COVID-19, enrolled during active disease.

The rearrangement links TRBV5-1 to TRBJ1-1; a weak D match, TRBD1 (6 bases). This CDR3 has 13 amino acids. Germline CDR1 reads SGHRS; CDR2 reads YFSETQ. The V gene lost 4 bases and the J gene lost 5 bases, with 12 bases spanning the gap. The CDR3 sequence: CASSTRTATEAFF. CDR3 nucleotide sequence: TGCGCCAGCAGCACCAGGACAGCTACTGAAGCTTTCTTT.

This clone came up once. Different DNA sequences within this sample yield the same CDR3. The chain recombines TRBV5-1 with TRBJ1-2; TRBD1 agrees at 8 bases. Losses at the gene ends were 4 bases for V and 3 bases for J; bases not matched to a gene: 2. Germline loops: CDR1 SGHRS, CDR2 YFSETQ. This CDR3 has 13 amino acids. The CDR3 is CASSLDRDYGYTF. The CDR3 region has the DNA TGCGCCAGCAGCCTGGACAGGGACTATGGCTACACCTTC.

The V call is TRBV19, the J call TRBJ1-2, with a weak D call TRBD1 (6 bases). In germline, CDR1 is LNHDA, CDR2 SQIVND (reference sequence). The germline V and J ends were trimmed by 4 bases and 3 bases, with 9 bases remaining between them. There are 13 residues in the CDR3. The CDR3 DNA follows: TGTGCCAGTAGTACTGGACAGCACTATGGCTACACCTTC. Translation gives CASSTGQHYGYTF.

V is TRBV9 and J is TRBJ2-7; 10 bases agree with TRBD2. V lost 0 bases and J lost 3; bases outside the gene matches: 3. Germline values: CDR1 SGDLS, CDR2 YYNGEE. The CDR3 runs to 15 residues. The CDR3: CASSVGASGGYEQYF. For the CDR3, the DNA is TGTGCCAGCAGCGTAGGGGCTAGCGGGGGCTACGAGCAGTACTTC. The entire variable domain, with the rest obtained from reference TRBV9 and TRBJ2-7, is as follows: DSGVTQTPKHLITATGQRVTLRCSPRSGDLSVYWYQQSLDQGLQFLIQYYNGEERAKGNILERFSAQQFPDLHSELNLSSLELGDSALYFCASSVGASGGYEQYFGPGTRLTVT.

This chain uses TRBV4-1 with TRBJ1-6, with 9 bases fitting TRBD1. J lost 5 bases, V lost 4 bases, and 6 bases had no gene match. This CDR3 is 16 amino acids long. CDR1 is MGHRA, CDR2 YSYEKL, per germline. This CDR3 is CASSPRGQGDNSPLHF. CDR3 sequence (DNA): TGCGCCAGCAGCCCGAGGGGACAGGGCGATAATTCACCCCTCCACTTT.

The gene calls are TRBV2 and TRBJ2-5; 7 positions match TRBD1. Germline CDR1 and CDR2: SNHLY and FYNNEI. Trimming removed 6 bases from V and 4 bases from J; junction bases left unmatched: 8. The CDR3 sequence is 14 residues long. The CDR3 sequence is CASSLDRYGETQYF. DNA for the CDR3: TGTGCCAGCAGCCTGGACAGGTACGGAGAGACCCAGTACTTC.

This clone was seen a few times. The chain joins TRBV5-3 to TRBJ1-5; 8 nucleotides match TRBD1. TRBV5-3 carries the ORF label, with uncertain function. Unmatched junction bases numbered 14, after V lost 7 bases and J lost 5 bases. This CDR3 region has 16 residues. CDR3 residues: CARSMGDRGGDQPQHF. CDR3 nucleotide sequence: TGTGCCAGATCAATGGGAGACAGGGGAGGAGATCAGCCCCAGCATTTT.

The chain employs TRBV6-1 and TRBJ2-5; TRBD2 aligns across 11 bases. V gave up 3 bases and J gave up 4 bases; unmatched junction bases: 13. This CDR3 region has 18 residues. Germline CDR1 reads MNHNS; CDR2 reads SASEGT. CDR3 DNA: TGTGCCAGCAGTGATAGGAACAAGCCTAGCGGGGGGCGAGAGACCCAGTACTTC. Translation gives CASSDRNKPSGGRETQYF.

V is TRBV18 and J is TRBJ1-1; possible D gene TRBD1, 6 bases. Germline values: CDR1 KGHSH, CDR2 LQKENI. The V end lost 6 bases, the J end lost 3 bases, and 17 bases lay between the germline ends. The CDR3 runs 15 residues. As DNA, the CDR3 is TGTGCCAGCTCCCAACGGCGGGGGCAGGACACTGAAGCTTTCTTT. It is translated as CASSQRRGQDTEAFF.

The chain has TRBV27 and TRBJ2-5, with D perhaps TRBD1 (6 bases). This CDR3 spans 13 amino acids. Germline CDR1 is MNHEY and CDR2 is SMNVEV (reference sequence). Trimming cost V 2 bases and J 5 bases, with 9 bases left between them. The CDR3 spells CASSLQGRETQYF. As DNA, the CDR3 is TGTGCCAGCAGTTTACAGGGGCGGGAGACCCAGTACTTC.

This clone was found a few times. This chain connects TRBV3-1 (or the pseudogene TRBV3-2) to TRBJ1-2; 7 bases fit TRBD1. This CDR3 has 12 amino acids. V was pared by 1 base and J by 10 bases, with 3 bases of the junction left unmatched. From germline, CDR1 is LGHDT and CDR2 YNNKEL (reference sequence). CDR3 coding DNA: TGTGCCAGCAGCCAAGGACAGGGACACTACACCTTC. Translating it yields CASSQGQGHYTF.

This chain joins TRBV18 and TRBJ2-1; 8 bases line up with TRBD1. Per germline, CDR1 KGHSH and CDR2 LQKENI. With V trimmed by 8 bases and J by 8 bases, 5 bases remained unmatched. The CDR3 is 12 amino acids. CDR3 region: CASDRGADEQFF. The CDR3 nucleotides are TGTGCCAGCGACAGGGGTGCGGATGAGCAGTTCTTC.

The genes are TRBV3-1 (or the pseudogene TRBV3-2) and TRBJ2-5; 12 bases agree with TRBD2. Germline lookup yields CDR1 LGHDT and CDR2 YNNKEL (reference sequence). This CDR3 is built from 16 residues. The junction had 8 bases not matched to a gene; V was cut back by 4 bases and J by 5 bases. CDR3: CASSLRLAGGPETQYF. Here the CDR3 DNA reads TGTGCCAGCAGCCTGCGTCTAGCGGGGGGGCCGGAGACCCAGTACTTC.

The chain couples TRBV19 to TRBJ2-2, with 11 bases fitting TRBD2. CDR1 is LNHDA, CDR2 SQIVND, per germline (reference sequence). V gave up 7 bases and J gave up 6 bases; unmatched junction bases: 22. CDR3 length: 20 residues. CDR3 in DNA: TGTGCCAGTAAGTCCAGGACCCTTAAGGAGCTAGCGGGGGGTTCCGGGGAGCTGTTTTTT. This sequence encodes CASKSRTLKELAGGSGELFF.

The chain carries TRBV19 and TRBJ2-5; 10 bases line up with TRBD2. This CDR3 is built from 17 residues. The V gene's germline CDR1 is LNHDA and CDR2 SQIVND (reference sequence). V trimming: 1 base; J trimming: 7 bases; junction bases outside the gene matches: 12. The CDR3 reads CASSIGGSSGGARTQYF. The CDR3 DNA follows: TGTGCCAGTAGTATAGGAGGCTCTAGCGGGGGAGCGAGGACCCAGTACTTC.

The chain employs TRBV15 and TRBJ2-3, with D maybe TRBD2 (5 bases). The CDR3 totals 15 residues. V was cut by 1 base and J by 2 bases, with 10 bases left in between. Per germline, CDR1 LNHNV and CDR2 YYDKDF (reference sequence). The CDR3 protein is CATSRGGGYTDTQYF. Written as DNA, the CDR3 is TGTGCCACCAGCAGAGGAGGAGGTTACACAGATACGCAGTATTTT.

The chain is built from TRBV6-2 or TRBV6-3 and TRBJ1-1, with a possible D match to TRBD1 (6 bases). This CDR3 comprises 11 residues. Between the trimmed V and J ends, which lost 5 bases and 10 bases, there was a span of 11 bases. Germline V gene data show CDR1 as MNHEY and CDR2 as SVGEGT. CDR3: CASSTRGAAFF. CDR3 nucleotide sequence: TGTGCCAGCAGTACCCGGGGGGCAGCTTTCTTT.

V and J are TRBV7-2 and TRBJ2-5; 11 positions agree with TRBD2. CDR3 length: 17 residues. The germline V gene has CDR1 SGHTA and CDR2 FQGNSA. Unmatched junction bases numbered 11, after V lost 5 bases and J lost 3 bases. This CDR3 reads CASSPRGLAGGKETQYF. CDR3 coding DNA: TGTGCCAGCAGCCCCCGAGGCCTAGCGGGGGGTAAAGAGACCCAGTACTTC.

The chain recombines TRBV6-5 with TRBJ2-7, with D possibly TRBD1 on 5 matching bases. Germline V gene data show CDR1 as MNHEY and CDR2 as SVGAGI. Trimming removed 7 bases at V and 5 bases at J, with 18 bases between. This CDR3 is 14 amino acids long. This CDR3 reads CASNGPAGPDEQYF. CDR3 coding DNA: TGTGCCAGCAACGGACCCGCAGGGCCGGACGAGCAGTACTTC.

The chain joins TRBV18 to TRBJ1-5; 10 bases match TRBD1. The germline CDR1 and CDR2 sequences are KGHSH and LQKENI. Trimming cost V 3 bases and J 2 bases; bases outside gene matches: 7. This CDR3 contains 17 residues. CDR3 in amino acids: CASSPSTGGQGNQPQHF. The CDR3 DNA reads TGTGCCAGCTCACCCTCGACAGGGGGCCAGGGCAATCAGCCCCAGCATTTT.

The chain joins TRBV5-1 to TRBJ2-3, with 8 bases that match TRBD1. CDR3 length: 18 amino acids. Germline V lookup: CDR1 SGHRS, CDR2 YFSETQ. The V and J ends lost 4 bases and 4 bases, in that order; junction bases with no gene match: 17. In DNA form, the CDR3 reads TGCGCCAGCAGCCACGACGGACAGGGAAGCCGTCCCGCAGATACGCAGTATTTT. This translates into CASSHDGQGSRPADTQYF.

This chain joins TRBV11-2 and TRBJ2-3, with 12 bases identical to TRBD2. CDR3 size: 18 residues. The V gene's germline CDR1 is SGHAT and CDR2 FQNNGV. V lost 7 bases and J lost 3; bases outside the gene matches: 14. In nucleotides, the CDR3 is TGTGCCAGCATTAATCTAGCGGGGGGGATAAAGGTTACAGATACGCAGTATTTT. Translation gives CASINLAGGIKVTDTQYF.

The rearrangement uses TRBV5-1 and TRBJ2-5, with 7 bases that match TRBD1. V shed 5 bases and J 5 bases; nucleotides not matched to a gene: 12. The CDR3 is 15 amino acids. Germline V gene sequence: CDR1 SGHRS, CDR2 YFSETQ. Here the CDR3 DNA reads TGCGCCAGCAGACCCGCTCTAGGGGGCCAGGAGACCCAGTACTTC. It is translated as CASRPALGGQETQYF.

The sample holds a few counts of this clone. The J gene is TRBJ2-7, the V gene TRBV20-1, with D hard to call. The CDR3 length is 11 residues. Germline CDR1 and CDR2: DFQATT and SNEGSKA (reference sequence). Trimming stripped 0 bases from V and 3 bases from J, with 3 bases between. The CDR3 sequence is CSARELYEQYF. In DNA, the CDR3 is TGCAGTGCTAGAGAACTCTACGAGCAGTACTTC.

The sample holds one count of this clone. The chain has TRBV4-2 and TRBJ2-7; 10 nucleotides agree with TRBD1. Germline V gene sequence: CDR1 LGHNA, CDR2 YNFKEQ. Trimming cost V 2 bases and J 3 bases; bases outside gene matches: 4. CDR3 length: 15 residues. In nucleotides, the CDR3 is TGTGCCAGCAGCCAACCCGGGACAGGGGACTACGAGCAGTACTTC. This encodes CASSQPGTGDYEQYF.

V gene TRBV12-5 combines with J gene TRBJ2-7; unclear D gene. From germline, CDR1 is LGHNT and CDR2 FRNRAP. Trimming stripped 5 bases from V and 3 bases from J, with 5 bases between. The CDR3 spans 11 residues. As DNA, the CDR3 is TGTGCTAGTGGTCCCCACTACGAGCAGTACTTC. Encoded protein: CASGPHYEQYF.

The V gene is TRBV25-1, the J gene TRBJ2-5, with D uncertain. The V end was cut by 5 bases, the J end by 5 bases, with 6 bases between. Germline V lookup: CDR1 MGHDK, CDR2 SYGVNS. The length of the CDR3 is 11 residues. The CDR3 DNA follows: TGTGCCAGCAGTAGAGTGGAGACCCAGTACTTC. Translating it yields CASSRVETQYF. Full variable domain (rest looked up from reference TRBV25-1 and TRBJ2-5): EADIYQTPRYLVIGTGKKITLECSQTMGHDKMYWYQQDPGMELHLIHYSYGVNSTEKGDLSSESTVSRIRTEHFPLTLESARPSHTSQYLCASSRVETQYFGPGTRLLVL.

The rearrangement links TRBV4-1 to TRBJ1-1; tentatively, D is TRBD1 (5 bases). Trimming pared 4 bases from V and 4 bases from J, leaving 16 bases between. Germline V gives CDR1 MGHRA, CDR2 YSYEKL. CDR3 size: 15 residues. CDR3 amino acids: CASSRYMGGGTEAFF. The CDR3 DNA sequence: TGCGCCAGCAGCCGATATATGGGGGGAGGCACTGAAGCTTTCTTT.

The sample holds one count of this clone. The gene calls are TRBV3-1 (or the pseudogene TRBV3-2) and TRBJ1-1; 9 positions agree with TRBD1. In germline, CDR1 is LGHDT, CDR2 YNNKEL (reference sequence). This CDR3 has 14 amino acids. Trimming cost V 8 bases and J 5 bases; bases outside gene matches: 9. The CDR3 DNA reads TGTGCCAGCCACCCGGGACAGGGACGGACTGAAGCTTTCTTT. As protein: CASHPGQGRTEAFF.

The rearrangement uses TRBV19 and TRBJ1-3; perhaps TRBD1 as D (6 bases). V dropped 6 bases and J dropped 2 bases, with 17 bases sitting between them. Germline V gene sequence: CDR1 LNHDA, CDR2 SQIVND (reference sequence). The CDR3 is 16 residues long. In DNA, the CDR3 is TGTGCCAGTAGGAACACAGGGCAGAGGGCTGGAAACACCATATATTTT. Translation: CASRNTGQRAGNTIYF. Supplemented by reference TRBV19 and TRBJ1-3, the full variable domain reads DGGITQSPKYLFRKEGQNVTLSCEQNLNHDAMYWYRQDPGQGLRLIYYSQIVNDFQKGDIAEGYSVSREKKESFPLTVTSAQKNPTAFYLCASRNTGQRAGNTIYFGEGSWLTVV.